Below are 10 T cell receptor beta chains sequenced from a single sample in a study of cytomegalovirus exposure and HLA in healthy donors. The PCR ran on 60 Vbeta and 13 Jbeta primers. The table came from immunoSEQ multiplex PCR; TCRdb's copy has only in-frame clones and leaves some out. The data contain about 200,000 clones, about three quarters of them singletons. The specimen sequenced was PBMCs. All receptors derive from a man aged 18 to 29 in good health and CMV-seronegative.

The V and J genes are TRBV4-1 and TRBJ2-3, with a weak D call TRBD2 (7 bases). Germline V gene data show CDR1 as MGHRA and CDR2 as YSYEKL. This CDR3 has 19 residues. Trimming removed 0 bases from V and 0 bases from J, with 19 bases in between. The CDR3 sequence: CASSQDGEGGSSSTDTQYF. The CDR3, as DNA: TGCGCCAGCAGCCAAGATGGGGAGGGGGGATCCTCTAGCACAGATACGCAGTATTTT.

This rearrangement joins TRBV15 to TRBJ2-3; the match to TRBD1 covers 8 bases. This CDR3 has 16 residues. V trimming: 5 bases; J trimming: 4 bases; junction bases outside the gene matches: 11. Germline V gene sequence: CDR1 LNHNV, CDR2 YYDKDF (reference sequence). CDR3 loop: CATSPFRGQVADTQYF. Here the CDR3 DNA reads TGTGCCACCAGCCCCTTCCGGGGACAGGTAGCAGATACGCAGTATTTT.

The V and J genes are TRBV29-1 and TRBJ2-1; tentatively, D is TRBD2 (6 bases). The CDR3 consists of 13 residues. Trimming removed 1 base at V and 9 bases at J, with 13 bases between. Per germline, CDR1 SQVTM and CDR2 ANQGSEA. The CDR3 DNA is TGCAGCGTTGAAGGGCTAGCGTACGGTGAGCAGTTCTTC. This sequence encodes CSVEGLAYGEQFF.

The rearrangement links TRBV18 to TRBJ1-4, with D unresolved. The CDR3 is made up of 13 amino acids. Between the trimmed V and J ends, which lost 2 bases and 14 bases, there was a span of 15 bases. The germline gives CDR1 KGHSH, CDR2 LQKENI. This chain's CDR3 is CASSPTEGTVLFF. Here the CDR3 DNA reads TGTGCCAGCTCACCAACCGAGGGTACAGTTCTGTTTTTT.

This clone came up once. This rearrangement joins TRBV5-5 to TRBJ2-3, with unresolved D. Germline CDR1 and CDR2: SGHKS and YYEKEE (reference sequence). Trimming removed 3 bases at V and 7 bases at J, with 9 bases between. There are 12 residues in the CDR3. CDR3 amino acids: CASSYEVYTQYF. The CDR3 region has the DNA TGTGCCAGCAGCTACGAGGTTTATACGCAGTATTTT.

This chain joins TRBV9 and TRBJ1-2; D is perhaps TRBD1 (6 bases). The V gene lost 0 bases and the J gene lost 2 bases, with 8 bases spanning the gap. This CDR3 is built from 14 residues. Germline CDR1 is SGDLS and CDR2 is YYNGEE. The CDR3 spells CASSVGQANYGYTF. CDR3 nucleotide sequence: TGTGCCAGCAGCGTAGGACAGGCGAACTATGGCTACACCTTC.

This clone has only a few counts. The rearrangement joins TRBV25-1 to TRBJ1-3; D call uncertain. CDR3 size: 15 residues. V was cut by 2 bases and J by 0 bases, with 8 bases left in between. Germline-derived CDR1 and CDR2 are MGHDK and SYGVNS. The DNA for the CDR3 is TGTGCCAGCAGTGAACCCGGGAGCTCTGGAAACACCATATATTTT. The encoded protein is CASSEPGSSGNTIYF. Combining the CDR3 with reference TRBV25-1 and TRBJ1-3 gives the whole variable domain EADIYQTPRYLVIGTGKKITLECSQTMGHDKMYWYQQDPGMELHLIHYSYGVNSTEKGDLSSESTVSRIRTEHFPLTLESARPSHTSQYLCASSEPGSSGNTIYFGEGSWLTVV.

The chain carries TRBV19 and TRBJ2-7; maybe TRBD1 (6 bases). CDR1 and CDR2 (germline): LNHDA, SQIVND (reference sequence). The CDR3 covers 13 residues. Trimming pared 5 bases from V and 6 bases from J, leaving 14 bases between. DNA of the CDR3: TGTGCCAGTAGTCCCCGACAGGTTCCCGAGCAGTACTTC. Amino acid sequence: CASSPRQVPEQYF.

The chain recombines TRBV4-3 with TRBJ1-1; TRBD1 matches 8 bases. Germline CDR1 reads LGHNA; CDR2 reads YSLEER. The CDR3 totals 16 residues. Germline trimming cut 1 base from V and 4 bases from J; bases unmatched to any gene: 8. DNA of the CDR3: TGCGCCAGCAGCCAAGTCACAGGACAGGGTTTCACTGAAGCTTTCTTT. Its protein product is CASSQVTGQGFTEAFF.

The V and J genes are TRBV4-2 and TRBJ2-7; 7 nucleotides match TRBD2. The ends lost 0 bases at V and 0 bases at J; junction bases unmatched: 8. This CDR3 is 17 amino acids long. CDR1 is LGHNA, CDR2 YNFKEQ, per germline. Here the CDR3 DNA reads TGTGCCAGCAGCCAAGATGATGGAGCGGGGACCTCCTACGAGCAGTACTTC. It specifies CASSQDDGAGTSYEQYF.